This T cell receptor beta chain was recovered during a study of blood T cell repertoires in COVID-19. Original analysis: How many nucleated cells were present was estimated from reference gene primer amplification. Clones were read by immunoSEQ multiplex PCR, and TCRdb kept only the in-frame ones, dropping some. V, J and clone size are taken as reported in that table, and D and trimming were inferred from the DNA itself. The table has over 35,000 clones, about 88% seen once. V lost 5 bases, J lost 1 base, and 16 bases stayed unmatched. Germline assignment: CDR1 SGHVS and CDR2 FQNEAQ. The CDR3 has 21 amino acids.

The sequence came from a human donor in a cohort sampled during active COVID-19. V usage is TRBV7-8 and J usage is TRBJ2-1; TRBD2 matches 14 bases. The sequencing sample was made of peripheral blood. The CDR3 is CASSSPSETSGGVGSYNEQFF. The DNA for the CDR3 is TGTGCCAGCAGCAGCCCCTCTGAGACTAGCGGGGGGGTAGGGTCCTACAATGAGCAGTTCTTC.